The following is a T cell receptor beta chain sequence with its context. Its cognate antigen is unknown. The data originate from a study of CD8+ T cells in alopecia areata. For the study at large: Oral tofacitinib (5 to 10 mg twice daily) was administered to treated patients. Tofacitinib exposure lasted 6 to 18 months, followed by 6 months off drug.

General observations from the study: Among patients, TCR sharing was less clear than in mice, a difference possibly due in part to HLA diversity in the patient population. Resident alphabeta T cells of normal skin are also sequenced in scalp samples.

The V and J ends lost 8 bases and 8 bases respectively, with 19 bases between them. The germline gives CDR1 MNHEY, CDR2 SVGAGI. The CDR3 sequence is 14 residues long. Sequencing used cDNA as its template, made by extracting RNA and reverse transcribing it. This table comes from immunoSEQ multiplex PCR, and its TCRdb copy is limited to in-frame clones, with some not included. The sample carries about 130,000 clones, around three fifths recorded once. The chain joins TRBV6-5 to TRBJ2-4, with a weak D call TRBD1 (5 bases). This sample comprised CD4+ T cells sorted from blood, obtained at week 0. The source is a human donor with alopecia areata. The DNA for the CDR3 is TGTGCCAGCTCTACTGGGGCAGGGTGGGACATTCAGTACTTC. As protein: CASSTGAGWDIQYF.